What follows is one T cell receptor beta chain and its context. The data were obtained in a study of cytomegalovirus exposure and HLA in healthy donors. The CDR3 is made up of 14 amino acids. With V trimmed by 1 base and J by 6 bases, 3 bases remained unmatched. In germline, CDR1 is SGHTA, CDR2 FQGNSA. The PCR ran on 60 Vbeta and 13 Jbeta primers. Assay used: immunoSEQ multiplex PCR; TCRdb lists only in-frame clones, some missing. The sample holds 95,000 to 150,000 clones, less than 85% seen once. Source material: PBMCs. The origin of this receptor is a middle-aged woman in good health and CMV-seronegative. The rearrangement links TRBV7-2 to TRBJ1-5; TRBD1 matches 7 bases. The CDR3 DNA is TGTGCCAGCAGCTTAGAAGGGGGCACTCAGCCCCAGCATTTT. Encoded protein: CASSLEGGTQPQHF.